This TCR beta chain was obtained from a study of Graves' ophthalmopathy and Graves' hyperthyroidism. This clonotype has at least ten counts. Its antigen is currently unknown. Amplifying from RNA transcripts, the study obtained TCR beta CDR3 regions. HTBI primers were used in a first-round RT-PCR, which preceded a second-round multiplex PCR. MiXCR, applied by TCRdb to the multiplex PCR reads, yields one record per CDR3 protein. The sample lists some 360,000 distinct CDR3 sequences, about 18% occurring once. Points from the study as a whole: Blood contained most expanded thyroid clonotypes exceeding 0.001 frequency. Progression of ophthalmopathy was predicted by the model with roughly 71% sensitivity and about 72% specificity.

This CDR3 is 17 amino acids long. V dropped 5 bases and J dropped 5; count of bases not matched to a gene: 16. Germline V lookup: CDR1 SGHTA, CDR2 FQGNSA. The sequenced material came from peripheral blood. This chain uses TRBV7-2 with TRBJ2-5, with 8 bases that match TRBD1. The receptor comes from an adult woman with stable Graves' hyperthyroidism. In DNA, the CDR3 is TGTGCCAGCAGCCTACTAGGCCCTGTGACAGGGGACGAGACCCAGTACTTC. Translated, it gives CASSLLGPVTGDETQYF.